These 20 T cell receptor beta chains were all obtained from the same sample, sequenced in a study of technical replicates of blood from a handful of donors (dated by TCRdb to 2016 to 2017). Library preparation used the immunoSEQ multiplex PCR assay. In TCRdb, the immuneACCESS table is reduced to in-frame sequences with V and J assigned. These tables do not hold every clone; where another copy was compared, an unresolved V gene accounts for under half, and the others remain unexplained. The sample table holds approximately 79,000 clones, of which about 95% were seen once. The ten most abundant clones make up about 0.27% of the sample. The specimen sequenced was T cells isolated from PBMCs. These receptors originate from a human donor in good health.

This clone appeared once. V usage is TRBV28 and J usage is TRBJ2-7, with TRBD2 matching 9 bases. Per germline, CDR1 MDHEN and CDR2 SYDVKM. Trimming removed 6 bases from V and 6 bases from J; junction bases left unmatched: 3. The CDR3 is made up of 12 amino acids. CDR3 sequence (DNA): TGTGCCAGCAGCCTTAGCGGGGGCGAGCAGTACTTC. This encodes CASSLSGGEQYF.

V gene TRBV7-6 combines with J gene TRBJ2-7; 9 nucleotides agree with TRBD2. The CDR3 totals 17 residues. Germline V gives CDR1 SGHVS, CDR2 FNYEAQ. V was clipped by 4 bases and J by 1 base; unmatched bases: 11. Here the CDR3 DNA reads TGTGCCAGCAGCTCGTACCCACTAGCGGGTAGGTCCTACGAGCAGTACTTC. Its protein product is CASSSYPLAGRSYEQYF.

This chain uses TRBV6-6 with TRBJ2-1; 8 bases map to TRBD2. J was trimmed by 10 bases and V by 6 bases; bases with no gene match: 8. Per the germline V gene, CDR1 is MNHNY and CDR2 is SVGAGI (reference sequence). The CDR3 has 13 residues. The CDR3 DNA reads TGTGCCAGCAGCTTCGGACTAGCATGGGAGCAGTTCTTC. Its protein product is CASSFGLAWEQFF.

The rearrangement links TRBV19 to TRBJ2-2; 9 bases line up with TRBD1. Germline V gene sequence: CDR1 LNHDA, CDR2 SQIVND (reference sequence). The CDR3 has 16 amino acids. V trimming: 3 bases; J trimming: 3 bases; junction bases outside the gene matches: 5. CDR3 region: CASSMWGQGYTGELFF. In DNA form, the CDR3 reads TGTGCCAGTAGTATGTGGGGACAGGGCTACACCGGGGAGCTGTTTTTT.

CDR3 sequence reads: CASSLEYGAFF. The CDR3 DNA is TGTGCCAGCAGCTTAGAATACGGAGCTTTCTTT. V is TRBV13 and J is TRBJ1-1, with D unresolved. Germline CDR1 is PRHDT and CDR2 is FYEKMQ (reference sequence). V was trimmed by 1 base and J by 10 bases, leaving 7 bases between them. The CDR3 loop spans 11 amino acids.

CDR3 DNA sequence: TGCGCCAGCACCCTGGGAGACTCCTACGAGCAGTACTTC. Amino acids: CASTLGDSYEQYF. The chain has TRBV5-1 and TRBJ2-7; D is possibly TRBD2 (5 bases). The CDR3 contains 13 residues. Per germline, CDR1 SGHRS and CDR2 YFSETQ. V lost 6 bases to trimming and J lost 0 bases, with 10 bases between them.

This sequence joins TRBV20-1 and TRBJ2-1; D unclear. V lost 5 bases to trimming and J lost 5 bases, with 7 bases between them. Looked up from germline, CDR1 is DFQATT and CDR2 is SNEGSKA (reference sequence). The CDR3 runs 11 residues. The CDR3 coding sequence is TGCAGTGCTCTCCGGGACAATGAGCAGTTCTTC. This encodes CSALRDNEQFF.

The V call is TRBV7-2, the J call TRBJ2-1, with 10 bases matching TRBD2. V shed 3 bases, J shed 8 bases, and the junction held 7 bases outside the gene matches. The CDR3 runs to 15 residues. From germline, CDR1 is SGHTA and CDR2 FQGNSA. DNA of the CDR3: TGTGCCAGCAGCTTTCAGCTAGCGGGGGTCCATGAGCAGTTCTTC. It yields the protein CASSFQLAGVHEQFF.

This chain connects TRBV5-6 to TRBJ2-7, with D possibly matching TRBD2 (6 bases). The CDR3 spans 14 residues. The germline gives CDR1 SGHDT, CDR2 YYEEEE. V dropped 2 bases and J dropped 2 bases, with 11 bases sitting between them. CDR3 nucleotide sequence: TGTGCCAGCAGCTTCGGGACTGCAGCCTACGAGCAGTACTTC. Protein product: CASSFGTAAYEQYF.

V and J are TRBV6-6 and TRBJ2-1, with 10 bases lining up with TRBD1. After removal of 2 bases from V and 8 bases from J, the junction contained 6 bases not matched to a gene. The CDR3 is made up of 15 amino acids. Germline V gene lookup returns CDR1 MNHNY and CDR2 SVGAGI (reference sequence). CDR3 amino acids: CASSYRDRGGDEQFF. For the CDR3, the DNA is TGTGCCAGCAGTTACCGGGACAGGGGTGGGGATGAGCAGTTCTTC.

The chain has TRBV9 and TRBJ2-7, with 7 nucleotides matching TRBD1. The V and J ends lost 4 bases and 2 bases, in that order; junction bases with no gene match: 6. The CDR3 has 14 residues. Germline-derived CDR1 and CDR2 are SGDLS and YYNGEE. CDR3 sequence reads: CASSPGQTTYEQYF. In nucleotides, the CDR3 is TGTGCCAGCAGCCCGGGACAGACCACCTACGAGCAGTACTTC.

The CDR3 reads CASSFGGNYGYTF. The DNA of the CDR3 is TGTGCCAGCAGTTTCGGCGGTAACTATGGCTACACCTTC. The chain recombines TRBV28 with TRBJ1-2; D not resolved. V lost 3 bases and J 1 base, leaving 6 bases between the germline ends. The CDR3 extends over 13 amino acids. Germline values: CDR1 MDHEN, CDR2 SYDVKM.

The chain links TRBV6-5 to TRBJ2-1; 7 bases align to TRBD2. The V and J ends lost 4 bases and 15 bases, in that order; junction bases with no gene match: 6. The germline CDR1 and CDR2 sequences are MNHEY and SVGAGI. This CDR3 spans 11 amino acids. This CDR3 reads CASSFGRSRFF. In DNA form, the CDR3 reads TGTGCCAGCAGTTTCGGGAGGAGTCGGTTCTTC.

The chain combines TRBV27 with TRBJ1-2; D ambiguous. V was shortened by 6 bases and J by 3 bases, with 11 bases between the two germline ends. Per the germline V gene, CDR1 is MNHEY and CDR2 is SMNVEV (reference sequence). The length of the CDR3 is 13 residues. CDR3 loop: CASRYASDYGYTF. The CDR3 DNA reads TGTGCCAGCAGATACGCCAGCGACTATGGCTACACCTTC.

The chain carries TRBV2 and TRBJ1-2; no clear D gene. There are 13 residues in the CDR3. CDR1 SNHLY and CDR2 FYNNEI come from the germline V gene. Trimming shortened V by 2 bases and J by 8 bases, and 12 bases separated the two germline ends. Here the CDR3 reads CASSEPGLGGYTF. The CDR3 nucleotides are TGTGCCAGCAGTGAACCAGGCCTTGGGGGCTACACCTTC.

The V gene is TRBV18, the J gene TRBJ2-1; TRBD2 matches at 10 bases. CDR3 size: 15 residues. Germline values: CDR1 KGHSH, CDR2 LQKENI. The junction had 6 bases not matched to a gene; V was cut back by 4 bases and J by 6 bases. The CDR3 is CASSLGLARTNEQFF. CDR3 bases: TGTGCCAGCTCACTGGGACTAGCGAGGACCAATGAGCAGTTCTTC.

The chain employs TRBV7-8 and TRBJ2-1; unclear D gene. This CDR3 region has 11 residues. The V gene's germline CDR1 is SGHVS and CDR2 FQNEAQ. V shed 5 bases and J shed 7 bases, with 6 bases lying between them. CDR3 nucleotides: TGTGCCAGCAGCGCCAGGAATGAGCAGTTCTTC. As protein: CASSARNEQFF.

V gene TRBV19 combines with J gene TRBJ2-7; 10 positions match TRBD1. CDR3 size: 15 residues. After removal of 6 bases from V and 5 bases from J, the junction contained 10 bases not matched to a gene. CDR1 and CDR2 from the germline V gene are LNHDA and SQIVND (reference sequence). The CDR3: CASSDRPGQGNEQYF. CDR3 DNA sequence: TGTGCCAGTAGCGATCGACCGGGACAGGGGAACGAGCAGTACTTC. The variable domain in full, completed from reference TRBV19 and TRBJ2-7, reads DGGITQSPKYLFRKEGQNVTLSCEQNLNHDAMYWYRQDPGQGLRLIYYSQIVNDFQKGDIAEGYSVSREKKESFPLTVTSAQKNPTAFYLCASSDRPGQGNEQYFGPGTRLTVT.

This clone was observed a single time. The gene calls are TRBV7-3 and TRBJ2-5; 9 bases fit TRBD1. CDR3 length: 15 amino acids. V was clipped by 2 bases and J by 4 bases; unmatched bases: 5. From germline, CDR1 is SGHTA and CDR2 FQGTGA. The CDR3 region has the DNA TGTGCCAGCAGCTTACTGGGACAGGGATTAGAGACCCAGTACTTC. Its translation is CASSLLGQGLETQYF.

This clone appeared once. The V call is TRBV4-2, the J call TRBJ2-7; 7 positions match TRBD1. Germline V gene sequence: CDR1 LGHNA, CDR2 YNFKEQ. This CDR3 is 14 amino acids long. J lost 2 bases, V lost 1 base, and 2 bases had no gene match. The DNA for the CDR3 is TGTGCCAGCAGCCAAGGGACAGGCCCCTACGAGCAGTACTTC. Translated: CASSQGTGPYEQYF.